This T cell receptor beta chain was recorded in a study of blood T cell repertoires in COVID-19. Across the whole study: COVID-19 samples collected from the United States, Italy and Spain covered acute and convalescent phases.

Measured with immunoSEQ multiplex PCR; TCRdb has only the in-frame clones, and not every one. The data contain approximately 140,000 clones, 86% of them singletons. The clonotype was recovered from a woman aged 55-75 years with acute or convalescent COVID-19. The sequenced sample was peripheral blood.

The CDR3 loop is CASSQVGGPWGTDTQYF. CDR3 bases: TGTGCCAGCAGCCAAGTGGGAGGTCCCTGGGGCACAGATACGCAGTATTTT. The chain is built from TRBV14 and TRBJ2-3; TRBD2 might be the D (6 bases). V was pared by 1 base and J by 1 base, with 15 bases between. Germline V gene data show CDR1 as SGHDN and CDR2 as FVKESK. The CDR3 is 17 amino acids.